This note documents a single T cell receptor beta chain sequence. This clonotype has a count of ten or more. Its antigen has not been determined. No much larger clone exists at a distance of one base, and base qualities are not known. Library preparation used 5' RACE. Instrument on record: NextSeq 500. The TCR library protocol attached a unique molecular identifier to each TCR cDNA molecule to allow correction of PCR and sequencing errors. Regarding the original processing steps: TCR identification, UMI-based error correction and CDR3 extraction were performed with Decombinator tools. Expanded TCRs were defined as those above a frequency of 2 per 1,000, corresponding to the top 1% of the tumor frequency distribution. Renyi diversity was computed with the R vegan package after each repertoire had been subsampled 100 times to 5,000 TCRs. CDR3 similarity networks were constructed using string-kernel similarity of amino acid triplets, with links drawn between CDR3s whose pairwise similarity was above 0.82. In-frame beta chains were kept once TCRdb had trimmed the public reads at Q25 with fastp and called clones with MiXCR. Identical CDR3 protein sequences are pooled into one entry, listed with their most common genes and DNA. The V and J calls and clone size are TCRdb's, not the authors'. The sample table holds 40,000 to 45,000 distinct CDR3 sequences, of which approximately 15% were seen once. The biggest ten clones account for about 55% of the sample.

This record comes from a study of spatial heterogeneity in lung cancer (dated by TCRdb to about 2019). With regard to the full study: More beta-chain than alpha-chain transcripts were consistently detected, likely reflecting higher beta-chain transcript abundance. In the raw uncorrected reads, each unique combination of TCR and UMI appeared more than ten times on average. In non-small cell lung cancer, the study made a quantitative comparison of TCR alpha and beta repertoires among multiple tumor regions, matched nontumor lung and blood. The study linked features of the TCR repertoire to counts of nonsynonymous mutations, which were determined by whole-exome sequencing of tumor tissue. Both alpha and beta chains were TCR-sequenced in samples taken at surgery, namely 220 tumor regions, roughly 64 matched nontumor lung samples and about 54 PBMC samples. The research as a whole found: Ubiquitous expanded tumor TCRs were detected in blood more often at tumor resection than at routine follow-up. Confirming at a functional level the hypothesis that regional TCRs recognize regional mutations was considered to require additional single-cell paired TCR alpha and beta sequencing.

Explained via the paper, the time point label denotes: sample taken at primary tumor resection. Whole RNA extracted from tumor and nontumor lung tissue, or from cryopreserved PBMC samples, was used for TCR sequencing without cell sorting. Samples were obtained from 70 to 85 patients with early-stage, untreated non-small cell lung cancer from the lung TRACERx cohort. Patients were selected for TCR sequencing only if sufficient RNA was available from at least two tumor regions. The germline ends are 5 bases apart after V is trimmed by 6 bases and J by 2 bases. Reading the germline V gene gives CDR1 MDHEN and CDR2 SYDVKM. The CDR3 starts with the cysteine, ends with the phenylalanine, and has 12 residues. The only DNA kept is the CDR3, 36 bases in frame from the first base.

The clonotype originates from a male donor with early-stage non-small cell lung cancer. The sample here was PBMCs, taken at surgery. The chain is made from TRBV28 and TRBJ2-1; no D segment can be confidently identified. The base sequence is TGTGCCAGCAGCGGCCCCTACAATGAGCAGTTCTTC. It translates as CASSGPYNEQFF.